This TCR beta chain was recorded in a study of response to subunit inactivated influenza vaccine. MiXCR, applied by TCRdb to the RT-PCR reads, yields one record per CDR3 protein. The sample consists of approximately 480,000 distinct CDR3 sequences, approximately 11% of them appearing once. This clonotype was seen more than once but under ten times. What it recognizes is unknown. Study results and limitations: There was a suggestion from the authors that each seasonal influenza vaccination recruits few new T cells.

Losses at the gene ends were 5 bases for V and 4 bases for J; bases not matched to a gene: 9. Looked up from germline, CDR1 is SGHAT and CDR2 is FQNNGV. This CDR3 contains 16 residues. The chain has TRBV11-2 and TRBJ2-2; 8 bases agree with TRBD1. Sequenced here: PBMCs from blood, sampled more than 35 days after vaccination. The clonotype originates from a man in his fifties who received an inactivated influenza vaccine. CDR3 region: CASSPRTGPSTGELFF. CDR3 nucleotide sequence: TGTGCCAGCAGCCCACGGACAGGGCCCAGCACCGGGGAGCTGTTTTTT.